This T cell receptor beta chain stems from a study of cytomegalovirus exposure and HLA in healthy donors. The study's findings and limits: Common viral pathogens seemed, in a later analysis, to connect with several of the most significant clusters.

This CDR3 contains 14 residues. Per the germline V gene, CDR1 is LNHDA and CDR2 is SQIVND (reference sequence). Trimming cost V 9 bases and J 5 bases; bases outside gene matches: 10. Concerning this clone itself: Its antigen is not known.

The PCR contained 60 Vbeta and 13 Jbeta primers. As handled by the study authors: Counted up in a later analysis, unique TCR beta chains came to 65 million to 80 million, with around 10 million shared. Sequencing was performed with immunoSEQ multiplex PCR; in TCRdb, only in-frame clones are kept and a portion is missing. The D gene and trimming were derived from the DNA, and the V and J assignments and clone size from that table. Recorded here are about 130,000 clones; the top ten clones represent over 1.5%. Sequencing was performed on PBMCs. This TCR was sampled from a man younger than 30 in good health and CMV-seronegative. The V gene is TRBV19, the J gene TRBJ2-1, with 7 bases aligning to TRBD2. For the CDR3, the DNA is TGTGCCAGCAGGACTAGGAATATCGACAATGAGCAGTTCTTC. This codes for CASRTRNIDNEQFF.